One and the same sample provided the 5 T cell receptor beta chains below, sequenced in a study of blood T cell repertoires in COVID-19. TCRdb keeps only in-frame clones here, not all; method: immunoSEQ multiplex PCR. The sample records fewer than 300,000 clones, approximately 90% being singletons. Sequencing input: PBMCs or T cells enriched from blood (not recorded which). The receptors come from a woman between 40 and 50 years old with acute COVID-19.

CDR3 in amino acids: CVRSRHGQGGNQPQHF. In DNA, the CDR3 is TGTGTCAGAAGCCGTCACGGACAGGGAGGCAATCAGCCCCAGCATTTT. V usage is TRBV7-5 and J usage is TRBJ1-5; TRBD1 was called by the table and not checked on the DNA. TRBV7-5 is tagged as a pseudogene. The CDR3 has 16 residues.

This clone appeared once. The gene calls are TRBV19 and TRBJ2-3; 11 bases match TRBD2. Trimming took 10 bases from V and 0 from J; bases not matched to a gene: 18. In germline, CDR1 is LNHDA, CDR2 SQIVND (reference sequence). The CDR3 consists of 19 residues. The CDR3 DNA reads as TGTGCCACAACTAGGCGAGGAACTAGCGGGAGTGGGAGCACAGATACGCAGTATTTT. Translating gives CATTRRGTSGSGSTDTQYF.

This CDR3 reads CAILSPGAFF. The DNA of the CDR3 is TGTGCCATCCTCTCCCCGGGGGCTTTCTTT. The rearrangement links TRBV7-9 to TRBJ1-1; D is ambiguous. CDR3 length: 10 amino acids. Per the germline V gene, CDR1 is SEHNR and CDR2 is FQNEAQ (reference sequence). V dropped 10 bases and J dropped 11 bases, with 14 bases sitting between them.

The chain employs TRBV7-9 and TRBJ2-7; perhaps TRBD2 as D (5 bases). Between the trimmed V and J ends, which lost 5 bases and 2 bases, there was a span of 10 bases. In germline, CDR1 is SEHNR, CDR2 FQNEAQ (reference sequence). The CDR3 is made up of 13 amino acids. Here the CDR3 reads CASSPGVPYEQYF. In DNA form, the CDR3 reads TGTGCCAGCAGCCCCGGGGTCCCCTACGAGCAGTACTTC. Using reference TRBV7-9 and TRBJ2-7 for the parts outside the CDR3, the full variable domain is DTGVSQNPRHKITKRGQNVTFRCDPISEHNRLYWYRQTLGQGPEFLTYFQNEAQLEKSRLLSDRFSAERPKGSFSTLEIQRTEQGDSAMYLCASSPGVPYEQYFGPGTRLTVT.

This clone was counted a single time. In DNA, the CDR3 is TGTGCCAGCATGCCGACAGGGAAGTTGAGGGGCTACACCTTC. Translation gives CASMPTGKLRGYTF. V usage is TRBV7-9 and J usage is TRBJ1-2, with TRBD1 identical over 7 bases. This CDR3 spans 14 amino acids. Germline-derived CDR1 and CDR2 are SEHNR and FQNEAQ (reference sequence). V trimming: 7 bases; J trimming: 8 bases; junction bases outside the gene matches: 13. The full variable domain, completed using reference TRBV7-9 and TRBJ1-2, is DTGVSQNPRHKITKRGQNVTFRCDPISEHNRLYWYRQTLGQGPEFLTYFQNEAQLEKSRLLSDRFSAERPKGSFSTLEIQRTEQGDSAMYLCASMPTGKLRGYTFGSGTRLTVV.